Sequencing of this T cell receptor beta chain was carried out in a study of post-analysis software for immune sequencing data. Across the whole study: There were relapsing-remitting, secondary progressive and progressive-relapsing multiple sclerosis among the disease courses included. Study observations and caveats: The F measure placed samples prepared in the same batch into strongly shared clusters. Multiple sclerosis patients showed significantly lower normalized Chao1 diversity than controls did. Controls showed lower frequencies than patients for roughly five TRBV segments, and TRBV5-6, TRBV5-1 and TRBV20-1 were among these.

For this clonotype: Its cognate antigen is unknown.

CDR3 length equals 14 residues. V gave up 5 bases and J gave up 4 bases, with 18 bases separating them. Germline CDR1 is DFQATT and CDR2 is SNEGSKA (reference sequence). Each TCR beta cDNA library carried unique molecular identifiers. It was from roughly 1.1 to 9.2 million T cells that about half a million cDNA molecules came. TCRdb re-called the PCR reads through MiXCR, storing one row per CDR3 protein. The sample has roughly 600,000 distinct CDR3 sequences, 44% seen once; the top ten hold more than 1.5%. The chain recombines TRBV20-1 with TRBJ2-7; D is undetermined. The TCR was taken from a girl under 18 with multiple sclerosis. The sample consisted of blood. In DNA, the CDR3 is TGCAGTGCTTACCCGGTCTCCGCCTCGTACGAGCAGTACTTC. It yields the protein CSAYPVSASYEQYF.